Shown below are 32 T cell receptor beta chains from a single sample sequenced in a study of response to subunit inactivated influenza vaccine. TCRdb recomputed calls from the RT-PCR reads with MiXCR, one row per CDR3 protein. This table has about 620,000 distinct CDR3 sequences, roughly 12% appearing once. The same sample was also used in a study of T cells expressing NK-cell markers. That paper notes: As the method of synthesis, 5'RACE template switching with UMIs yielded TCR beta cDNA.

This sample comprised PBMCs from blood, obtained on the day of vaccination. These receptors were obtained from a man in his fifties who received an inactivated influenza vaccine.

This clonotype was counted a few times. The J gene is TRBJ2-1, the V gene TRBV4-3, with 9 bases lining up with TRBD1. CDR3 length equals 16 residues. J lost 7 bases, V lost 2 bases, and 9 bases had no gene match. Germline CDR1 and CDR2: LGHNA and YSLEER. The CDR3 here is CASSQHPGQGLNEQFF. The CDR3 DNA sequence: TGCGCCAGCAGCCAACACCCGGGACAGGGACTGAATGAGCAGTTCTTC.

This clonotype was detected a few times. The chain has TRBV12-3 or TRBV12-4 and TRBJ2-5, with unresolved D. The CDR3 is 15 amino acids. V lost 1 base and J 5 bases, leaving 14 bases between the germline ends. CDR3: CASSLDGKKLETQYF. The CDR3 DNA reads TGTGCCAGCAGTTTAGACGGAAAGAAGCTTGAGACCCAGTACTTC.

This clonotype was detected ten times or more. The DNA of the CDR3 is TGTGCCAGCAGCTTAGGGGATTCACCCCTCCACTTT. As protein: CASSLGDSPLHF. The V call is TRBV7-9, the J call TRBJ1-6; no clear D gene. The CDR3 length is 12 residues. The V gene lost 1 base and the J gene lost 8 bases, with 3 bases spanning the gap. Germline V gene lookup returns CDR1 SEHNR and CDR2 FQNEAQ (reference sequence).

This clonotype was counted only a few times. V and J are TRBV3-1 and TRBJ1-1; D remains unclear. V was trimmed by 8 bases and J by 1 base, leaving 11 bases between them. Looked up from germline, CDR1 is LGHDT and CDR2 is YNNKEL (reference sequence). This CDR3 is built from 13 residues. CDR3 residues: CASQQSGNTEAFF. CDR3 sequence (DNA): TGTGCCAGCCAACAGTCCGGGAACACTGAAGCTTTCTTT.

Notes on this clonotype: One junction end disagrees with the germline gene, perhaps due to a read error. The V and J genes are TRBV7-9 and TRBJ2-5; TRBD1 matches 8 bases. This CDR3 spans 15 amino acids. Germline V CDR1 and CDR2: SEHNR, FQNEAQ (reference sequence). The DNA for the CDR3 is TGTGCCATCAGCTCCCGACAGGGGATACAAGAGACCCAGTACTTC. It encodes CAISSRQGIQETQYF.

The J gene is TRBJ2-7, the V gene TRBV3-1; no clear D. V lost 1 base, J lost 4 bases, and 11 bases lay in between. Looked up from germline, CDR1 is LGHDT and CDR2 is YNNKEL (reference sequence). The CDR3 has 14 residues. CDR3 residues: CASSQGNTIYEQYF. In DNA, the CDR3 is TGTGCCAGCAGCCAAGGTAATACCATTTACGAGCAGTACTTC.

Ten or more counts support this clonotype. V is TRBV5-1 and J is TRBJ2-7; 10 nucleotides align to TRBD2. The germline CDR1 and CDR2 sequences are SGHRS and YFSETQ. Trimming removed 4 bases from V and 1 base from J; junction bases left unmatched: 5. The CDR3 has 15 amino acids. In DNA form, the CDR3 reads TGCGCCAGCAGCACTAGCGGGATAAGGTCCTACGAGCAGTACTTC. Its protein product is CASSTSGIRSYEQYF.

The chain is built from TRBV12-3 or TRBV12-4 and TRBJ2-7; D is perhaps TRBD2 (5 bases). V was shortened by 6 bases and J by 6 bases, with 18 bases between the two germline ends. This CDR3 contains 14 residues. The CDR3 here is CASRMYSEGSEQYF. The CDR3, as DNA: TGTGCCAGCAGAATGTATTCTGAAGGGAGCGAGCAGTACTTC.

This clonotype was picked up a small number of times. This chain joins TRBV5-1 and TRBJ1-2; tentative D call: TRBD1 (5 bases). V gave up 4 bases and J gave up 0 bases, with 13 bases separating them. CDR1 and CDR2 from the germline V gene are SGHRS and YFSETQ. This CDR3 spans 15 amino acids. CDR3 in amino acids: CASSTTGGANYGYTF. The CDR3 nucleotides are TGCGCCAGCAGCACTACTGGGGGAGCTAACTATGGCTACACCTTC.

This clonotype was seen ten or more times. This chain joins TRBV12-3 or TRBV12-4 and TRBJ2-1, with D possibly TRBD2 on 6 matching bases. The CDR3 extends over 14 amino acids. V lost 9 bases, J lost 4 bases, and 16 bases lay in between. CDR3 sequence: CASSSGEPYNEQFF. The CDR3 DNA reads TGTGCCAGTTCCTCGGGGGAACCATACAATGAGCAGTTCTTC.

This clonotype was picked up a small number of times. The chain couples TRBV30 to TRBJ2-3; TRBD1 is a possible D gene (6 bases). Germline CDR1 reads GTSNPN; CDR2 reads SVGIG (reference sequence). The CDR3 spans 14 residues. Trimming pared 2 bases from V and 0 bases from J, leaving 9 bases between. The CDR3 region has the DNA TGTGCCTGGAGTCTGACAGGAAGCACAGATACGCAGTATTTT. Protein sequence: CAWSLTGSTDTQYF.

The CDR3 loop reads CASSQQTTFSIQYF. CDR3 bases: TGTGCCAGCAGCCAGCAGACCACATTTTCCATTCAGTACTTC. The rearrangement links TRBV7-2 to TRBJ2-4; no reliable D call. CDR1 is SGHTA and CDR2 is FQGNSA in the germline V gene. The CDR3 runs to 14 residues. The germline V and J ends were trimmed by 5 bases and 9 bases, with 17 bases remaining between them.

This clonotype was counted many times. This chain uses TRBV3-1 with TRBJ2-1; 7 bases align to TRBD1. V gave up 0 bases and J gave up 8 bases; unmatched junction bases: 7. CDR1 LGHDT and CDR2 YNNKEL come from the germline V gene (reference sequence). This CDR3 contains 15 residues. The CDR3 loop reads CASSQDLGTADEQFF. The CDR3 DNA sequence: TGTGCCAGCAGCCAAGATTTGGGGACAGCGGATGAGCAGTTCTTC.

The chain uses TRBV9 and TRBJ1-1; no definite D call. CDR1 and CDR2 (germline): SGDLS, YYNGEE. This CDR3 comprises 12 residues. Trimming pared 0 bases from V and 4 bases from J, leaving 4 bases between. CDR3 bases: TGTGCCAGCAGCGTAGTGAGCACTGAAGCTTTCTTT. This translates into CASSVVSTEAFF.

The rearrangement links TRBV28 to TRBJ2-2; TRBD2 might be the D (6 bases). The V gene's germline CDR1 is MDHEN and CDR2 SYDVKM. Trimming took 5 bases from V and 15 from J, leaving 19 bases between them. The CDR3 spans 13 residues. The CDR3 is CASSKVRGNEVFF. CDR3 DNA: TGTGCCAGCAGTAAAGTCCGGGGGAACGAGGTGTTTTTT.

This clonotype has a handful of counts. This chain links TRBV16 with TRBJ2-7; tentatively, D is TRBD2 (5 bases). The CDR3 runs to 15 residues. Deletions cut 3 bases from V and 6 bases from J, with 18 bases between. The germline V gene encodes CDR1 KGHSY and CDR2 FQNENV. CDR3 DNA sequence: TGTGCCAGCAGCCACATTGGGCTGACGGGGTCCGAGCAGTACTTC. Translated: CASSHIGLTGSEQYF. Combining the CDR3 with reference TRBV16 and TRBJ2-7 gives the whole variable domain GEEVAQTPKHLVRGEGQKAKLYCAPIKGHSYVFWYQQVLKNEFKFLISFQNENVFDETGMPKERFSAKCLPNSPCSLEIQATKLEDSAVYFCASSHIGLTGSEQYFGPGTRLTVT.

This clonotype was seen only a few times. The chain has TRBV6-1 and TRBJ2-2, with TRBD1 as a possible D gene (6 bases). Germline-derived CDR1 and CDR2 are MNHNS and SASEGT. The V gene lost 7 bases and the J gene lost 5 bases, with 17 bases spanning the gap. This CDR3 has 15 residues. As DNA, the CDR3 is TGTGCCAGCACGCAGACCAGGGGCTATACCGGGGAGCTGTTTTTT. Encoded protein: CASTQTRGYTGELFF.

This chain uses TRBV4-1 with TRBJ1-5; D may be TRBD1 (5 bases). The V end was cut by 0 bases, the J end by 6 bases, with 9 bases between. The germline gives CDR1 MGHRA, CDR2 YSYEKL. CDR3 size: 14 residues. This CDR3 reads CASSQDWGGQPQHF. The DNA of the CDR3 is TGCGCCAGCAGCCAAGATTGGGGCGGTCAGCCCCAGCATTTT.

In this sample, this clonotype turned up a few times. The V call is TRBV30, the J call TRBJ1-5; 8 nucleotides align to TRBD1. CDR1 is GTSNPN, CDR2 SVGIG, per germline (reference sequence). Losses at the gene ends were 4 bases for V and 4 bases for J; bases not matched to a gene: 6. This CDR3 is 14 amino acids long. The CDR3 DNA is TGTGCCTGGAATACCGGGACAGGTAATCAGCCCCAGCATTTT. It yields the protein CAWNTGTGNQPQHF.

A few counts support this clonotype. The CDR3 here is CASSWGGAGNQPQHF. The CDR3 coding sequence is TGTGCCAGCAGTTGGGGGGGCGCTGGGAATCAGCCCCAGCATTTT. The chain uses TRBV5-6 and TRBJ1-5; a weak D match, TRBD1 (6 bases). In germline, CDR1 is SGHDT, CDR2 YYEEEE. This CDR3 region has 15 residues. Deletions cut 5 bases from V and 4 bases from J, with 16 bases between.

This clonotype turned up a few times. The gene calls are TRBV5-1 and TRBJ2-1, with TRBD1 matching 7 bases. The CDR3 has 15 residues. Unmatched junction bases numbered 18, after V lost 4 bases and J lost 14 bases. The germline V gene encodes CDR1 SGHRS and CDR2 YFSETQ. CDR3 nucleotides: TGCGCCAGCAGCCATATATTGGACAGGCGTCTACAGAAGTTCTTC. Translated: CASSHILDRRLQKFF.

The chain carries TRBV10-3 and TRBJ2-3, with 8 bases fitting TRBD2. CDR1 is ENHRY and CDR2 is SYGVKD in the germline V gene. This CDR3 comprises 14 residues. V dropped 10 bases and J dropped 4; count of bases not matched to a gene: 10. DNA of the CDR3: TGTGCCACAGGGGACGGGGGGGCCGCAGATACGCAGTATTTT. This encodes CATGDGGAADTQYF.

With regard to this clonotype: Sequence at one end of the junction differs from germline and may be a read error. The chain links TRBV14 to TRBJ2-1; D remains ambiguous. Per germline, CDR1 SGHDN and CDR2 FVKESK. CDR3 length equals 14 residues. The CDR3 here is CASSQGLRFSEHFF. CDR3 nucleotide sequence: TGTGCCAGCAGCCAAGGTCTTCGGTTCAGTGAGCATTTCTTC.

The rearrangement links TRBV7-3 to TRBJ2-7, with TRBD2 identical over 14 bases. The length of the CDR3 is 14 residues. The junction had 3 bases not matched to a gene; V was cut back by 5 bases and J by 6 bases. Germline V CDR1 and CDR2: SGHTA, FQGTGA. DNA for the CDR3: TGTGCCAGCAGCCTAGGGACTAGCGGGAGCGAGCAGTACTTC. This sequence encodes CASSLGTSGSEQYF.

The rearrangement uses TRBV13 and TRBJ2-2; weak D call: TRBD1 (6 bases). The CDR3 is made up of 17 amino acids. V gave up 1 base and J gave up 4 bases, with 16 bases separating them. Germline V gene lookup returns CDR1 PRHDT and CDR2 FYEKMQ (reference sequence). CDR3 sequence reads: CASSLVFGGSSTGELFF. In DNA form, the CDR3 reads TGTGCCAGCAGCTTAGTGTTTGGGGGCTCCAGCACCGGGGAGCTGTTTTTT. Based on the CDR3 plus reference TRBV13 and TRBJ2-2, the full variable domain is AAGVIQSPRHLIKEKRETATLKCYPIPRHDTVYWYQQGPGQDPQFLISFYEKMQSDKGSIPDRFSAQQFSDYHSELNMSSLELGDSALYFCASSLVFGGSSTGELFFGEGSRLTVL.

Ten or more counts support this clonotype. The CDR3 DNA sequence: TGCAGTGCTAGGCCGACTAGCGGATTCTACAATGAGCAGTTCTTC. This translates into CSARPTSGFYNEQFF. V and J are TRBV20-1 and TRBJ2-1; the match to TRBD2 covers 9 bases. CDR3 size: 15 residues. Germline V gives CDR1 DFQATT, CDR2 SNEGSKA (reference sequence). Unmatched junction bases numbered 6, after V lost 3 bases and J lost 3 bases.

This clonotype showed up just a few times. The chain has TRBV5-1 and TRBJ2-2; 8 bases are shared with TRBD2. With 4 bases clipped from V and 4 bases from J, the junction kept 6 bases outside the gene matches. The CDR3 runs 15 residues. The germline V gene has CDR1 SGHRS and CDR2 YFSETQ. CDR3 residues: CASSASGSGTGELFF. The DNA for the CDR3 is TGCGCCAGCAGCGCGAGCGGGAGCGGCACCGGGGAGCTGTTTTTT.

The chain has TRBV29-1 and TRBJ2-5; D ambiguous. V lost 4 bases to trimming and J lost 5 bases, with 5 bases between them. The CDR3 covers 10 residues. Germline V CDR1 and CDR2: SQVTM, ANQGSEA. In nucleotides, the CDR3 is TGCAGCGTTGCTTGGGAGACCCAGTACTTC. As protein: CSVAWETQYF.

About this clonotype itself: A read error may be the cause here, since a much bigger clone is one base away. V gene TRBV3-1 combines with J gene TRBJ2-3, with D maybe TRBD1 (6 bases). V was trimmed by 2 bases and J by 4 bases, leaving 7 bases between them. Looked up from germline, CDR1 is LGHDT and CDR2 is YNNKEL (reference sequence). The CDR3 is 13 amino acids. For the CDR3, the DNA is TGTGCCAGCAGCCAAAACAGGGCAGATACGCAGTATTTT. The encoded protein is CASSQNRADTQYF.

This clonotype has ten or more counts. The chain has TRBV24-1 and TRBJ2-3; no firm D call. CDR1 is KGHDR, CDR2 SFDVKD, per germline. Trimming cost V 7 bases and J 9 bases, with 13 bases left between them. This CDR3 comprises 12 residues. The CDR3 protein is CATSQMGLTQYF. In nucleotides, the CDR3 is TGTGCCACCAGCCAGATGGGGTTGACGCAGTATTTT.

The V and J genes are TRBV6-5 and TRBJ2-5; the match to TRBD1 covers 10 bases. Losses at the gene ends were 4 bases for V and 5 bases for J; bases not matched to a gene: 7. Germline CDR1 MNHEY, CDR2 SVGAGI. This CDR3 region has 15 residues. CDR3 amino acids: CASSSYDRGPETQYF. The CDR3 region has the DNA TGTGCCAGCAGTTCCTACGACAGGGGGCCGGAGACCCAGTACTTC.

This clonotype occurred many times. The rearrangement joins TRBV7-3 to TRBJ1-5, with D tentatively TRBD1 (6 bases). CDR1 is SGHTA, CDR2 FQGTGA, per germline. The ends were cut back, 4 bases at V and 7 bases at J, with 11 bases in the middle. The CDR3 contains 13 residues. CDR3 in DNA: TGTGCCAGCAGCTCTTATCAGGGGCAGCCCCAGCATTTT. Translating it yields CASSSYQGQPQHF.